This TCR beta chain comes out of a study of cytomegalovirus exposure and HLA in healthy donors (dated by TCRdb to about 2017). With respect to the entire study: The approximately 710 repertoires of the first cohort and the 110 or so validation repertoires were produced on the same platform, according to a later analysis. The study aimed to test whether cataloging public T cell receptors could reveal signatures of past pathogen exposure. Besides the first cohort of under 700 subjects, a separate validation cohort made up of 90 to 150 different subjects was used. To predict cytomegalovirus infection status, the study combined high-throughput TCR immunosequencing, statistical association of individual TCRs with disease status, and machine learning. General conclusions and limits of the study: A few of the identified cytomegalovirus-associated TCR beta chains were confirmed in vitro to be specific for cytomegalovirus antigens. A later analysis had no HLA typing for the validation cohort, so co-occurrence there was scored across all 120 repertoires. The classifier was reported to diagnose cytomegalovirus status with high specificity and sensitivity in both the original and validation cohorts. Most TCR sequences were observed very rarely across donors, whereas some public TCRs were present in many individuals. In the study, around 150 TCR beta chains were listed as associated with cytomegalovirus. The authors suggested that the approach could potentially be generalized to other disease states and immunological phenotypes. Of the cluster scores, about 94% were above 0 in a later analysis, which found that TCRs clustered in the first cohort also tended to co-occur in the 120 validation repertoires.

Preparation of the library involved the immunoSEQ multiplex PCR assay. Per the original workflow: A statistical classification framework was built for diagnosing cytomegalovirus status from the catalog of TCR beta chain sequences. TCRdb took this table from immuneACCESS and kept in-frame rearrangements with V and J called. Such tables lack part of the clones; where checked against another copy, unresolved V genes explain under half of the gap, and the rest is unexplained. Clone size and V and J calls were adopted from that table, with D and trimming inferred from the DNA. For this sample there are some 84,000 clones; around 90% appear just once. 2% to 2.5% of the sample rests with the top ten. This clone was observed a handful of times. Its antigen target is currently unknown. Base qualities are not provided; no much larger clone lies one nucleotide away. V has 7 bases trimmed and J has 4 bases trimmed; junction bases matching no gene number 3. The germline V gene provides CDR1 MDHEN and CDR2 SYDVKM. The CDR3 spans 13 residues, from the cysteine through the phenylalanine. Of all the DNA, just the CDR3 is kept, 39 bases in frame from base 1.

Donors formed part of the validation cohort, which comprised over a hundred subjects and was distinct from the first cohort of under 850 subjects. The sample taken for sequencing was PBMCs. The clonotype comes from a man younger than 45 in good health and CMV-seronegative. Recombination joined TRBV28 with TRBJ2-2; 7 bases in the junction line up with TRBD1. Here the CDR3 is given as CASKTGSTGELFF. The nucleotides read TGTGCCAGCAAGACAGGGAGCACCGGGGAGCTGTTTTTT.